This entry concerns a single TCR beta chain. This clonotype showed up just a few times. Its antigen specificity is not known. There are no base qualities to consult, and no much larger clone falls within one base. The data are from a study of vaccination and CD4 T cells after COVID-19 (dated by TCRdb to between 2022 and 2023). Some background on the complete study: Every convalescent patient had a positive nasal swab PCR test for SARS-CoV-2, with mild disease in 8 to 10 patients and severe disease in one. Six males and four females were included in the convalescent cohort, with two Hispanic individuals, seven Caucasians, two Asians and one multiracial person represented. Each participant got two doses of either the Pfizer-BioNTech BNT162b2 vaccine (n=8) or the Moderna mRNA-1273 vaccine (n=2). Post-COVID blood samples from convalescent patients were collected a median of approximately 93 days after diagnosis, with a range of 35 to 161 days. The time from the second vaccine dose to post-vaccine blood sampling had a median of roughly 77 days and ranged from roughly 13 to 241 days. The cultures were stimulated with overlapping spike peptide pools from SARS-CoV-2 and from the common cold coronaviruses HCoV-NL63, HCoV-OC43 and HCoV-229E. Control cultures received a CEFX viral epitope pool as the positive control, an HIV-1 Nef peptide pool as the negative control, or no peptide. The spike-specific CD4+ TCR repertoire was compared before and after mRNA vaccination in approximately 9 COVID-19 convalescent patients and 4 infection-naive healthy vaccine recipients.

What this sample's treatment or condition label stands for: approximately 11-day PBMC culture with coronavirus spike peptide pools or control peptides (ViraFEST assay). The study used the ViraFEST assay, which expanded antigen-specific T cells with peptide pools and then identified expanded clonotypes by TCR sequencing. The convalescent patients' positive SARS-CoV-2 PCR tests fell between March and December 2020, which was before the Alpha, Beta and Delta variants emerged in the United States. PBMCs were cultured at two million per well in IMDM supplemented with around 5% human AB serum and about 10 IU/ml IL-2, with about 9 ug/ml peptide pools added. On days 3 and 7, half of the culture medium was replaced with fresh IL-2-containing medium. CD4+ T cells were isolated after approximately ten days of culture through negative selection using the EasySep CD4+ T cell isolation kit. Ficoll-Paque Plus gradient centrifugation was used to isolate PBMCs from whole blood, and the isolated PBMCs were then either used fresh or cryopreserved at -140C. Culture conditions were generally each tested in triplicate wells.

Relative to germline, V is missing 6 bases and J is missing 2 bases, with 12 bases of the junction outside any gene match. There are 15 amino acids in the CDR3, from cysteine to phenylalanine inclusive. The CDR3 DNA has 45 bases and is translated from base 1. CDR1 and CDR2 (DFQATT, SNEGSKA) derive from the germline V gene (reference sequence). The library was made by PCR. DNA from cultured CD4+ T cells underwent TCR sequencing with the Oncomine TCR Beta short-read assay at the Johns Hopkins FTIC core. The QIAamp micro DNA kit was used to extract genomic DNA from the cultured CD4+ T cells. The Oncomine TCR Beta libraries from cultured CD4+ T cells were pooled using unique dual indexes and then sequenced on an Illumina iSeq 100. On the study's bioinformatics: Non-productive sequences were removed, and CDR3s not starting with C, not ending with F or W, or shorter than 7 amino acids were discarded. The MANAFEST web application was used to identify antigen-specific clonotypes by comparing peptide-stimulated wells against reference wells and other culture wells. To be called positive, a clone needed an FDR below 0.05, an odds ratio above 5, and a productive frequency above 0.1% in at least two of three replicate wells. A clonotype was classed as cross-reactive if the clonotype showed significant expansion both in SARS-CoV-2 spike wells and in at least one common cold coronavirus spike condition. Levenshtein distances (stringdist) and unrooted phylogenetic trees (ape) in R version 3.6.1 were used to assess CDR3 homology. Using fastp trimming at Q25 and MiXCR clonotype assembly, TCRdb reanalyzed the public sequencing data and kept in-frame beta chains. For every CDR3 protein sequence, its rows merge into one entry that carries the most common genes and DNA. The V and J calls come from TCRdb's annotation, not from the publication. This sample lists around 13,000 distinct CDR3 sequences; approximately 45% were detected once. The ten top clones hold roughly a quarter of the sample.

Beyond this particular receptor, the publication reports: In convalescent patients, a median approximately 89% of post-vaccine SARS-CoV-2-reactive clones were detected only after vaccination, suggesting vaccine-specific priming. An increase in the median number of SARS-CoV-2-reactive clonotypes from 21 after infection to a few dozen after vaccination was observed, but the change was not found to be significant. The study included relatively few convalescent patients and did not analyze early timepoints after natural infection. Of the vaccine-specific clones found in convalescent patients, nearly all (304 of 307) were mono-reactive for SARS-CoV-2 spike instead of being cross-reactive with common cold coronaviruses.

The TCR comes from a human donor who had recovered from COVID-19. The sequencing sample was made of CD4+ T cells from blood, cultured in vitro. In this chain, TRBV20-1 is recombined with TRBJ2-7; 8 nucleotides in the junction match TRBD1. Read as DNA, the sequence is TGCAGTGCCGGGCCTGGGACAGGTGCTGCCTACGAGCAGTACTTC. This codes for CSAGPGTGAAYEQYF.